This record covers a single T cell receptor (beta chain). Its antigen target is currently unknown. No base quality information exists; no much larger clone differs at one position. The data originate from a study of T cell responses to AZD1222 COVID-19 vaccine (dated by TCRdb to about 2021). Describing the broader study: AZD1222 recipients with second doses at about 4 weeks or about 12 weeks were pooled, because spike-specific TCR depth and breadth did not differ between schedules. Trial participants were enrolled into age subgroups of 18-55, 56-69 and 70-plus years, which contained around 150, 29 and 61 TCR-sequenced participants, respectively. TCR sequencing was performed for 230 to 250 trial participants, of whom approximately 200 were given two doses of AZD1222 and approximately 26 were given two doses of MenACWY control vaccine. Study-wide findings and limitations: Nearly half of unique spike-specific TCRs reportedly recognized epitopes outside regions mutated in the B.1.351 and B.1.1.7 variants. In the small 56-69-year group, the increase in depth fell short of significance, most likely because of low power. Because no day 14 peak-response samples were available, the repertoires could be characterized only after the peak T cell response. Spike-specific TCR breadth and depth rose significantly after two AZD1222 doses compared with day 0 and with MenACWY recipients. Vaccine-associated CD4 TCRs spanned the whole spike protein, with dominant responses in regions 160-218 and 743-854. Participants were mostly white British, with more females than males. The authors suggested clonal diversity may have been underestimated. Only a handful of AZD1222 recipients were SARS-CoV-2 seropositive at baseline, limiting conclusions about previously exposed vaccinees.

The time point label here, explained by the study, means: baseline before first vaccination. Samples from vaccinated people were obtained from the UK trials COV001 and COV002, which included a single-blind randomized controlled phase 2/3 trial of AZD1222 (ChAdOx1 nCoV-19) in healthy adults. For TCRbeta chain sequencing, PBMC samples from trial participants were taken at day 0 and at day 28 after the second dose. The CDR3 regions of human TCRbeta chains were subjected to immunosequencing. In the original analysis: Repertoire TCRs were matched against a reference library of SARS-CoV-2-specific TCRs generated with the MIRA antigen-specificity platform. Breadth was defined as the fraction of unique TCRs that were SARS-CoV-2-associated. Depth was defined as the fraction of total T cells that were SARS-CoV-2-associated. Using the MIRA data, every spike-specific TCR was mapped to the spike region that the TCR reacted to and assigned to either a CD4 or a CD8 class. Log10-transformed breadth and depth values were compared by one-way ANOVA with Sidak's multiple comparisons tests. The immuneACCESS repertoire file appears here via TCRdb, limited to in-frame rearrangements. These files lack a portion of the clones; in checked studies, under half of the deficit traces to unresolved V genes, and the cause of the others is not known. That table is the source of V, J and clone size, and D and trimming were worked out from the DNA. The table for this sample lists around 99,000 clones; 75% to 90% of them were counted only once. The top ten clones comprise approximately 5.2% of the sample.

Trimming takes 5 bases from V and 4 bases from J, and the germline ends sit 15 bases apart. The CDR3 sequence holds 15 residues, the cysteine and phenylalanine included. Only CDR3 DNA remains: 45 bases, in frame from the first base. Reading the germline V gene gives CDR1 SGHTA and CDR2 FQGNSA. Sequencing was performed on peripheral blood, taken on day 0 of AZD1222 vaccination. The chain is assembled from TRBV7-2 and TRBJ2-1, and perhaps TRBD2 as D gene, on 6 matching bases. This receptor was taken from an adult in good health. The bases read TGTGCCAGCAGCATACAAGCGGGTAATTACAATGAGCAGTTCTTC. It is translated as CASSIQAGNYNEQFF.